Given below is one TCR beta chain in context. This clone has just one count. It lacks a known antigen. The input lacks base qualities; no much larger clone sits a single base away. The collaborating institutions used their own protocols to collect whole blood in K2EDTA tubes. For TCRbeta analysis, collaborators shipped samples as frozen whole blood, isolated PBMCs, or DNA extracted from either of those sample types. Its CDR3 holds 13 amino acids, cysteine through phenylalanine. Only CDR3 DNA remains: 39 bases, in frame from the first base. V loses 7 bases at its end and J loses 6 bases; junction bases beyond the gene matches: 5. Sequences MDHEN (CDR1) and SYDVKM (CDR2) are obtained from the germline V gene. The immunoSEQ Assay, a bias-controlled multiplex PCR, was used to amplify TCRbeta CDR3 regions from genomic DNA. Processing in the source paper ran as follows. Within the assay, amplification of reference gene primers was used to estimate how many nucleated cells each sample contained. Sequence reads were collapsed and filtered to measure the absolute abundance of every unique TCRbeta CDR3 rearrangement. Productive Simpson clonality was computed per sample as the square root of Simpson's diversity index over productive rearrangements. Entries here come from immuneACCESS through TCRdb and include only in-frame sequences with V and J called. Some clones fail to appear in such tables; in the studies checked, an unresolved V gene covers under half of the shortfall, and the cause of the remainder is unknown. The V and J calls and clone size come from that table; D and trimming were worked out from the DNA. The sample table shows some 46,000 clones, and about 87% are seen once. 8% of the sample lies in the top ten.

These data originate in a study of blood T cell repertoires in COVID-19 (TCRdb year 2020). Study-wide context: Samples covering the acute and convalescent phases of COVID-19 were provided by collaborators in the United States, Italy and Spain. Nearly every sample came with metadata listing a de-identified subject ID, COVID-19 status, age in years and sex. Where available, HLA class I and class II types were obtained from metadata supplied by the sample provider rather than from assay-based typing. The samples were drawn from the first 160 participants of the ongoing ImmuneRACE study and from 950 to 1,500 subjects provided by 6 global collaborators. The repertoires were made available in a free public database intended to serve as a resource for research on the immune response to SARS-CoV-2. Deeply sampled blood TCRbeta repertoires from subjects exposed to, actively infected with, or recovered from COVID-19 were included in the dataset. The prospective study material was composed of cDNA or gDNA derived from T cells, B-cell-depleted T cells, or PBMCs. Study-level results and caveats: The amount of clinical and demographic metadata varied by source and participant and was provided uncurated.

This receptor was identified in a man in his forties or fifties with acute or convalescent COVID-19. The chain is made from TRBV28 and TRBJ1-4, with 7 bases matching TRBD1. Sequencing input: peripheral blood. The sequenced DNA: TGTGCCAGCACGAGCAGGGGGTATGAAAAACTGTTTTTT. Translated, this gives CASTSRGYEKLFF. The CDR3 plus the reference TRBV28 and TRBJ1-4 genes for the other parts give the full variable domain: DVKVTQSSRYLVKRTGEKVFLECVQDMDHENMFWYRQDPGLGLRLIYFSYDVKMKEKGDIPEGYSVSREKKERFSLILESASTNQTSMYLCASTSRGYEKLFFGSGTQLSVL.